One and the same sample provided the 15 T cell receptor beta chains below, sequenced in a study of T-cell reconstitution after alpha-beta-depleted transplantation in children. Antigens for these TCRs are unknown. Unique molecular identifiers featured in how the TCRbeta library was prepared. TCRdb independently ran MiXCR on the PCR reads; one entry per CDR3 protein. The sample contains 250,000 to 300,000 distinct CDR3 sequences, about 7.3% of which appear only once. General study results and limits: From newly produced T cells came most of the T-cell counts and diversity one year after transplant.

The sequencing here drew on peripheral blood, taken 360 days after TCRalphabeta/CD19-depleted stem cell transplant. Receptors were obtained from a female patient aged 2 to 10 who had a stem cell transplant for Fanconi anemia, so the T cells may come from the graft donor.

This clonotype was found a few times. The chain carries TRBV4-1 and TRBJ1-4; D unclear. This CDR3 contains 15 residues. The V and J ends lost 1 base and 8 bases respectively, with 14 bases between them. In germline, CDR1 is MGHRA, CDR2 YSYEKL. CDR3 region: CASSQGLGWIEKLFF. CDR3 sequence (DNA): TGCGCCAGCAGCCAAGGTCTAGGGTGGATCGAAAAACTGTTTTTT.

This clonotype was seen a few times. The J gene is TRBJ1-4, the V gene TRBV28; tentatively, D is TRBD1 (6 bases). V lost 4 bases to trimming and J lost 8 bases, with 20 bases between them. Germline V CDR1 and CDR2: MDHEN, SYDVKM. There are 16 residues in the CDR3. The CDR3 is CASSSSNREGIEKLFF. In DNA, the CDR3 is TGTGCCAGCAGTTCCTCTAACAGGGAAGGAATCGAAAAACTGTTTTTT.

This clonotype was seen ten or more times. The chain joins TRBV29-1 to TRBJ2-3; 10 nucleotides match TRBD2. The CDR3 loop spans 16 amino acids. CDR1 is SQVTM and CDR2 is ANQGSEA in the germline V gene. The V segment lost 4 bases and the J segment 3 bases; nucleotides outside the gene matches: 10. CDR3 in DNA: TGCAGCGTTGGAAGCGGGGGGGCTTTCTGGACAGATACGCAGTATTTT. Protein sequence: CSVGSGGAFWTDTQYF.

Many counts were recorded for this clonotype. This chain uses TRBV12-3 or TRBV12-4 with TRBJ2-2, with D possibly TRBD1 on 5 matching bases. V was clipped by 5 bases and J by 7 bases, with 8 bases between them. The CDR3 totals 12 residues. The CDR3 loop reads CASSGQDGELFF. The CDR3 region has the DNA TGTGCCAGCAGTGGACAAGACGGGGAGCTGTTTTTT.

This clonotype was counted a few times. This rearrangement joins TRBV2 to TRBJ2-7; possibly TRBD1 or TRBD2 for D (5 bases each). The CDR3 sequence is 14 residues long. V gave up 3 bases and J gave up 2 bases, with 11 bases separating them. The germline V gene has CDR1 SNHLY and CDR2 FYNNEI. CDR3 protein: CASSELGTAYEQYF. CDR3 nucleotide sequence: TGTGCCAGCAGTGAGCTTGGGACCGCCTACGAGCAGTACTTC.

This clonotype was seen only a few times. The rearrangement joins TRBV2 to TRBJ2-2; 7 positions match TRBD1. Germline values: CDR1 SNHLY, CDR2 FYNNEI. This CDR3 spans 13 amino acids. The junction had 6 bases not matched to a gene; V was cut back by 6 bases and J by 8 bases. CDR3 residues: CASRGTVLGELFF. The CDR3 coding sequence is TGTGCCAGCAGGGGGACAGTCCTGGGGGAGCTGTTTTTT.

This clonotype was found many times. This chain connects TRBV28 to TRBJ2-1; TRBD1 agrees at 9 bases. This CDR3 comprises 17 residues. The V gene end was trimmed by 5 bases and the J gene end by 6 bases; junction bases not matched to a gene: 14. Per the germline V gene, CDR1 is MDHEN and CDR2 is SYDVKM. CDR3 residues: CASSASPGQGRSNEQFF. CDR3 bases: TGTGCCAGCAGTGCGTCACCGGGACAGGGTAGGTCCAATGAGCAGTTCTTC.

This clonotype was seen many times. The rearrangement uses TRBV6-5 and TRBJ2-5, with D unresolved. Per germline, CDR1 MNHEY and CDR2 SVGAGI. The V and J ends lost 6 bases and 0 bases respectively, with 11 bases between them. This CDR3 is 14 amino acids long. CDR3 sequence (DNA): TGTGCCAGCAGCCATCTAGAGTACCAAGAGACCCAGTACTTC. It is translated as CASSHLEYQETQYF.

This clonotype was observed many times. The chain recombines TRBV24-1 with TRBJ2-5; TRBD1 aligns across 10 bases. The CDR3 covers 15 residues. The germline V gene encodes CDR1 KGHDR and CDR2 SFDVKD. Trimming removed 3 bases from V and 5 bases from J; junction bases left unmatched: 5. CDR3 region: CATSDPRQGAETQYF. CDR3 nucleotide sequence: TGTGCCACCAGTGATCCGCGACAGGGGGCCGAGACCCAGTACTTC.

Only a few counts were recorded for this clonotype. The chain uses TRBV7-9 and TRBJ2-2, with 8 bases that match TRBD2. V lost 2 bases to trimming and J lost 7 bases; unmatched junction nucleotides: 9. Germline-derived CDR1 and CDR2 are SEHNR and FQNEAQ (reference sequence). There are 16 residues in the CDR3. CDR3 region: CASSLNRAGESGELFF. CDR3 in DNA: TGTGCCAGCAGCTTAAATCGAGCGGGAGAGAGCGGGGAGCTGTTTTTT.

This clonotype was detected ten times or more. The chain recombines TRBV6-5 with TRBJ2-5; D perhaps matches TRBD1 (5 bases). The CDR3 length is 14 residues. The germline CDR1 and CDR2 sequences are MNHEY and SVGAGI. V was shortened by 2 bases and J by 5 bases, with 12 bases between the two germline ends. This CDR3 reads CASSYGAGWETQYF. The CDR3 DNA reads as TGTGCCAGCAGTTACGGGGCAGGGTGGGAGACCCAGTACTTC.

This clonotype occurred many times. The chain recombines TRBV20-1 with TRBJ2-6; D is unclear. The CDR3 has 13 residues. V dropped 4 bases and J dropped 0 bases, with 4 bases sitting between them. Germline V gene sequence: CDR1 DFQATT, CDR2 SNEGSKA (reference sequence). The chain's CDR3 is CSATDSGANVLTF. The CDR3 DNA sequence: TGCAGTGCTACAGACTCTGGGGCCAACGTCCTGACTTTC.

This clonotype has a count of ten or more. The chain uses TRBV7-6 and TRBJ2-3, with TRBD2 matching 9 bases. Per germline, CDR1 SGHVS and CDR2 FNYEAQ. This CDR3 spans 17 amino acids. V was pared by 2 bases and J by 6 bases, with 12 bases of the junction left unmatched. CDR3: CASSLSAGGLKADTQYF. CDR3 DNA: TGTGCCAGCAGCTTAAGTGCGGGGGGGCTTAAAGCCGATACGCAGTATTTT. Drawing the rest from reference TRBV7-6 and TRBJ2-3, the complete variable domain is GAGVSQSPRYKVTKRGQDVALRCDPISGHVSLYWYRQALGQGPEFLTYFNYEAQQDKSGLPNDRFSAERPEGSISTLTIQRTEQRDSAMYRCASSLSAGGLKADTQYFGPGTRLTVL.

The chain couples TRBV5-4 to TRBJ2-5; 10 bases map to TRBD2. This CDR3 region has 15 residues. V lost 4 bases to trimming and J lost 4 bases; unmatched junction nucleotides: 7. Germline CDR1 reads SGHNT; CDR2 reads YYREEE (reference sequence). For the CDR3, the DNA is TGTGCCAGCAGCGGGATAGCGGGAGGAGGAGAGACCCAGTACTTC. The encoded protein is CASSGIAGGGETQYF.

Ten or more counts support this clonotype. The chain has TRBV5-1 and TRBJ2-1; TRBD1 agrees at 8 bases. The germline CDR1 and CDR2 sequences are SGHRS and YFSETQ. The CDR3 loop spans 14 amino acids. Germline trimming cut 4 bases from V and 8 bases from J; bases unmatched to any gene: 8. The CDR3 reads CASSPETGDHEQFF. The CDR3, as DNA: TGCGCCAGCAGCCCCGAGACAGGGGACCATGAGCAGTTCTTC.